This T cell receptor beta chain was profiled in a study of cytomegalovirus exposure and HLA in healthy donors. Study summary: Most genotyped donors, 65% to 85% of more than 300, had Caucasian-associated genetic ancestry. Regarding the study as a whole: Fewer N-insertions than the roughly 630-donor mean were reportedly shown by an Asian-associated ancestry cluster in a later analysis.

Trimming pared 1 base from V and 0 bases from J, leaving 11 bases between. CDR3 size: 15 residues. CDR1 and CDR2 from the germline V gene are SGHRS and YFSETQ. The donors, nominally healthy at sampling, likely had unrecorded immune exposures. In the PCR, 60 Vbeta and 13 Jbeta primers were used. Authors' analysis steps: Counted up in a later analysis, unique TCR beta chains came to about 80 million, with around 9.9 million shared. Using immunoSEQ multiplex PCR, the repertoire was profiled, and TCRdb retains in-frame clones only, with some absent. D and trimming were read from the DNA, whereas the V and J calls and clone size are those reported in that table. The sample has under 70,000 clones, 65% to 80% seen once. This clone appeared a few times. Its target is not known.

The TCR comes from a middle-aged man in good health and CMV-seropositive. The chain couples TRBV5-1 to TRBJ2-7, with D perhaps TRBD1 (6 bases). The sample taken for sequencing was PBMCs. The CDR3 DNA is TGCGCCAGCAGCTTGAACAGGGCCAGCTCCTACGAGCAGTACTTC. Its translation: CASSLNRASSYEQYF.